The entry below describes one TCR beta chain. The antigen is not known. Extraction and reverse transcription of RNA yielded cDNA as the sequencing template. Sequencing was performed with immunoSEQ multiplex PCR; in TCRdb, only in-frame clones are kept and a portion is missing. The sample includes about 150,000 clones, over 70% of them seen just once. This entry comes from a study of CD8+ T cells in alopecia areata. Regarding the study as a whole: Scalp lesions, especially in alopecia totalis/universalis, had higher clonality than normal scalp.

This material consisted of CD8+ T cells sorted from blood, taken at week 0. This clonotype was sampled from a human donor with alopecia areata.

CDR3 in DNA: TGTGCCAGCAGTGACGAGTACTTC. This encodes CASSDEYF. The chain combines TRBV2 with TRBJ2-5; no firm D call. Trimming removed 3 bases from V and 12 bases from J, with 2 bases in between. The CDR3 is 8 amino acids. Germline V lookup: CDR1 SNHLY, CDR2 FYNNEI.